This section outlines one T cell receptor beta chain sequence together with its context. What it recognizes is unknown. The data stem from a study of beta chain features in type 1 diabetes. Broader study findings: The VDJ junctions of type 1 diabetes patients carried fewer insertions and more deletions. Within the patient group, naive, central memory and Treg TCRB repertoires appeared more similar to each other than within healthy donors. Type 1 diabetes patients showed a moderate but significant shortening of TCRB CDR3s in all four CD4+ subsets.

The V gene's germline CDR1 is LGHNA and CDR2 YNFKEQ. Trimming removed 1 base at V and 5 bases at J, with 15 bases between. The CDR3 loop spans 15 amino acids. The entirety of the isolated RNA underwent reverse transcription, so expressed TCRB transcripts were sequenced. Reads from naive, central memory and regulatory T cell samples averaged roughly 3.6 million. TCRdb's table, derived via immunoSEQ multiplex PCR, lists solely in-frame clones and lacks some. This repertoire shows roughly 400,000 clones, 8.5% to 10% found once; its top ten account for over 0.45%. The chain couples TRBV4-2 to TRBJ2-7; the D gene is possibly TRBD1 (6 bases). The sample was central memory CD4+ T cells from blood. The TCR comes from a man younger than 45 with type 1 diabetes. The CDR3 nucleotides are TGTGCCAGCAGCCAAGTTCCGGGACAATCCCACGAGCAGTACTTC. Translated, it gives CASSQVPGQSHEQYF.